This T cell receptor beta chain is from a study of T cells in Graves' hyperthyroidism and ophthalmopathy. Diagnosing involved the use of clinical symptoms, serum thyroxine and TRAb, thyroid ultrasound and orbital computed tomography. Trimming shortened V by 0 bases and J by 5 bases, and 10 bases separated the two germline ends. The CDR3 has 15 residues. CDR1 is LNHNV, CDR2 YYDKDF, per germline (reference sequence). Amplified TCR beta CDR3 regions came from RNA transcripts. Carried out on the TCR CDR3, a first-round RT-PCR used the HTBI primer set. TCRdb re-called the multiplex PCR reads with MiXCR, one entry per CDR3 protein. The repertoire includes a few hundred thousand distinct CDR3 sequences, about a sixth of them detected once, and under 7.5% sits in the top ten. A few counts support this clonotype.

This TCR was sampled from a woman in her 30s with Graves' hyperthyroidism. The material sequenced was blood. J is TRBJ2-2 and V is TRBV15, with D possibly TRBD1 on 6 matching bases. The CDR3: CATSRDTGTTGELFF. CDR3 nucleotides: TGTGCCACCAGCAGAGATACCGGGACAACCGGGGAGCTGTTTTTT. Full variable domain (missing parts from reference TRBV15 and TRBJ2-2): DAMVIQNPRYQVTQFGKPVTLSCSQTLNHNVMYWYQQKSSQAPKLLFHYYDKDFNNEADTPDNFQSRRPNTSFCFLDIRSPGLGDTAMYLCATSRDTGTTGELFFGEGSRLTVL.